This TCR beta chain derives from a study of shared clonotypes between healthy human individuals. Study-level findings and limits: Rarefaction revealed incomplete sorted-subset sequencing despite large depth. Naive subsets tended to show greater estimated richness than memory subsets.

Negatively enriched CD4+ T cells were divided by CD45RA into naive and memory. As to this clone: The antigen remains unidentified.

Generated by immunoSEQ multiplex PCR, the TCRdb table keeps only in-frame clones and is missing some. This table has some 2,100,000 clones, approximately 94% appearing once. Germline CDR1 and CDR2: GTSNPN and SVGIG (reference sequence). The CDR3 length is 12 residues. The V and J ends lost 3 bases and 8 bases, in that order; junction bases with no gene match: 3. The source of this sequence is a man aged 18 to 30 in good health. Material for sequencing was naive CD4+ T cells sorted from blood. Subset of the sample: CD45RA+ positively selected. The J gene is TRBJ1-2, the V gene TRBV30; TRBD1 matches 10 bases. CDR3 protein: CAWSGQGVGYTF. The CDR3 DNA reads TGTGCCTGGAGCGGACAGGGGGTAGGCTACACCTTC. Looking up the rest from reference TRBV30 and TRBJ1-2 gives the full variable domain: SQTIHQWPATLVQPVGSPLSLECTVEGTSNPNLYWYRQAAGRGLQLLFYSVGIGQISSEVPQNLSASRPQDRQFILSSKKLLLSDSGFYLCAWSGQGVGYTFGSGTRLTVV.